The 4 T cell receptor beta chains reported below all come from one sample, sequenced in a study of blood T cell repertoires in COVID-19. The table came from immunoSEQ multiplex PCR; TCRdb's copy has only in-frame clones and leaves some out. The repertoire holds 10,000 to 15,000 clones, with around four fifths as singletons. The specimen was peripheral blood. The receptors were gathered from a human donor in a cohort sampled during active COVID-19.

The chain carries TRBV28 and TRBJ2-2; 13 bases are a match to TRBD2. The CDR3 totals 18 residues. Germline CDR1 is MDHEN and CDR2 is SYDVKM. J lost 5 bases, V lost 2 bases, and 8 bases had no gene match. Written as DNA, the CDR3 is TGTGCCAGCAGTTTAAAACTAGCGGGGGGGCGTTTTACCGGGGAGCTGTTTTTT. Translated, it gives CASSLKLAGGRFTGELFF.

By frequency in the sample, this clone is medium-sized (0.01 to 0.1%). The V and J genes are TRBV28 and TRBJ1-5; D might be TRBD1 (5 bases). The ends were cut back, 5 bases at V and 9 bases at J, with 17 bases in the middle. Germline V gene sequence: CDR1 MDHEN, CDR2 SYDVKM. The CDR3 spans 14 residues. This CDR3 reads CASSTTGYVGPQHF. In nucleotides, the CDR3 is TGTGCCAGCAGTACCACAGGTTACGTGGGGCCCCAGCATTTT.

This clone was seen a few times. The CDR3 sequence: CASSEPPAGANTEAFF. DNA for the CDR3: TGTGCCAGCAGTGAACCCCCCGCAGGGGCGAACACTGAAGCTTTCTTT. The chain links TRBV2 to TRBJ1-1, with D tentatively TRBD1 (6 bases). Germline V gives CDR1 SNHLY, CDR2 FYNNEI. The CDR3 has 16 amino acids. V lost 2 bases, J lost 1 base, and 14 bases lay in between.

This sequence joins TRBV28 and TRBJ1-6; D call uncertain. Germline V gives CDR1 MDHEN, CDR2 SYDVKM. V lost 0 bases and J lost 5, with 5 bases in between. The CDR3 loop spans 14 amino acids. The CDR3 sequence: CASSLWADNSPLHF. The CDR3 DNA follows: TGTGCCAGCAGTTTATGGGCAGATAATTCACCCCTCCACTTT. The full variable domain, in which reference TRBV28 and TRBJ1-6 provide the parts outside the CDR3, is DVKVTQSSRYLVKRTGEKVFLECVQDMDHENMFWYRQDPGLGLRLIYFSYDVKMKEKGDIPEGYSVSREKKERFSLILESASTNQTSMYLCASSLWADNSPLHFGNGTRLTVT.